The 17 T cell receptor beta chains below were found in one sample sequenced in a study of blood T cell repertoires in COVID-19. Assay: immunoSEQ multiplex PCR; the TCRdb copy retains only in-frame clones and omits some. Among a few hundred thousand clones listed, about 83% were seen once. The material sequenced was peripheral blood. The origin of the receptors is a woman in her thirties with COVID-19, enrolled during active disease.

V usage is TRBV5-4 and J usage is TRBJ2-3; possibly TRBD1 for D (5 bases). This CDR3 has 15 residues. The V end was cut by 2 bases, the J end by 6 bases, with 16 bases between. CDR1 is SGHNT, CDR2 YYREEE, per germline (reference sequence). CDR3 DNA sequence: TGTGCCAGCAGCTTAATCCAGGGCAATGGGGATACGCAGTATTTT. It codes for CASSLIQGNGDTQYF.

V usage is TRBV29-1 and J usage is TRBJ2-5; D possibly corresponds to TRBD2 (5 bases). Trimming left V 4 bases short and J 1 base short, with 16 bases between. CDR1 and CDR2 (germline): SQVTM, ANQGSEA. There are 15 residues in the CDR3. As DNA, the CDR3 is TGCAGCGTTGTAACCCCCCGGGGTTTCCAAGAGACCCAGTACTTC. The encoded protein is CSVVTPRGFQETQYF.

The V call is TRBV7-2, the J call TRBJ2-3; 8 bases match TRBD2. CDR1 and CDR2 from the germline V gene are SGHTA and FQGNSA. There are 15 residues in the CDR3. V lost 5 bases and J lost 3; bases outside the gene matches: 7. The CDR3 DNA reads TGTGCCAGCAGCGACCGTAGCGGGAAAACAGATACGCAGTATTTT. This sequence encodes CASSDRSGKTDTQYF.

The genes are TRBV6-5 and TRBJ2-2; 8 nucleotides line up with TRBD2. The V gene end was trimmed by 5 bases and the J gene end by 4 bases; junction bases not matched to a gene: 6. Germline V gives CDR1 MNHEY, CDR2 SVGAGI. There are 15 residues in the CDR3. The CDR3 DNA sequence: TGTGCCAGCAGTCCCGGGACTAGTCGCACCGGGGAGCTGTTTTTT. Translating it yields CASSPGTSRTGELFF.

The CDR3 loop is CASSAQPGGAAADTQYF. Written as DNA, the CDR3 is TGCGCCAGCAGCGCGCAACCCGGGGGGGCCGCCGCAGATACGCAGTATTTT. The chain joins TRBV4-3 to TRBJ2-3, with 8 bases identical to TRBD2. V was clipped by 5 bases and J by 4 bases; unmatched bases: 14. The CDR3 is 17 amino acids. The V gene's germline CDR1 is LGHNA and CDR2 YSLEER.

The J gene is TRBJ1-6, the V gene TRBV11-2, with 8 bases aligning to TRBD1. CDR3 length: 17 amino acids. Unmatched junction bases numbered 4, after V lost 3 bases and J lost 0 bases. Germline CDR1 reads SGHAT; CDR2 reads FQNNGV. CDR3 DNA: TGTGCCAGCAGCTTGGATGGACAGGGCTCCTATAATTCACCCCTCCACTTT. It encodes CASSLDGQGSYNSPLHF. Supplemented by reference TRBV11-2 and TRBJ1-6, the full variable domain reads EAGVAQSPRYKIIEKRQSVAFWCNPISGHATLYWYQQILGQGPKLLIQFQNNGVVDDSQLPKDRFSAERLKGVDSTLKIQPAKLEDSAVYLCASSLDGQGSYNSPLHFGNGTRLTVT.

The chain uses TRBV6-4 and TRBJ2-7, with D maybe TRBD2 (6 bases). The CDR3 totals 13 residues. Germline CDR1 MRHNA, CDR2 SNTAGT. V dropped 6 bases and J dropped 3 bases, with 12 bases sitting between them. The CDR3 sequence: CASSGEAGYEQYF. The CDR3 DNA reads as TGTGCCAGCAGCGGGGAGGCCGGCTACGAGCAGTACTTC.

This sequence joins TRBV3-1 (or the pseudogene TRBV3-2) and TRBJ2-1, with TRBD2 identical over 11 bases. There are 18 residues in the CDR3. V lost 3 bases, J lost 4 bases, and 11 bases stayed unmatched. CDR1 and CDR2 (germline): LGHDT, YNNKEL (reference sequence). This CDR3 is CASSHRTSGSIPYNEQFF. The CDR3 nucleotides read TGTGCCAGCAGCCACCGGACTAGCGGGTCGATCCCGTACAATGAGCAGTTCTTC.

The chain links TRBV5-5 to TRBJ2-7; 9 bases match TRBD1. In germline, CDR1 is SGHKS, CDR2 YYEKEE (reference sequence). Germline trimming cut 4 bases from V and 3 bases from J; bases unmatched to any gene: 8. The CDR3 consists of 15 residues. The DNA for the CDR3 is TGTGCCAGCAGCATAACTCCGGGACAGGGCTACGAGCAGTACTTC. Protein: CASSITPGQGYEQYF.

V gene TRBV4-1 combines with J gene TRBJ2-3; D possibly corresponds to TRBD2 (6 bases). The CDR3 is 17 residues long. The V gene lost 0 bases and the J gene lost 1 base, with 14 bases spanning the gap. Germline V lookup: CDR1 MGHRA, CDR2 YSYEKL. The CDR3 DNA follows: TGCGCCAGCAGCCAAGATTTGGGGCGGGGAGGCACAGATACGCAGTATTTT. It encodes CASSQDLGRGGTDTQYF.

The chain joins TRBV6-2 or TRBV6-3 to TRBJ2-7; a weak D match, TRBD2 (5 bases). V lost 2 bases to trimming and J lost 2 bases, with 7 bases between them. This CDR3 region has 13 residues. Germline V gene data show CDR1 as MNHEY and CDR2 as SVGEGT. CDR3 in DNA: TGTGCCAGCAGTTACGGGAGAGCCTACGAGCAGTACTTC. Translated, it gives CASSYGRAYEQYF.

The chain combines TRBV19 with TRBJ2-7; 11 bases are a match to TRBD2. Germline V lookup: CDR1 LNHDA, CDR2 SQIVND (reference sequence). V was pared by 8 bases and J by 3 bases, with 6 bases of the junction left unmatched. The CDR3 totals 14 residues. The CDR3 loop is CASAASGRIYEQYF. The CDR3 DNA reads TGTGCCAGTGCGGCTAGCGGGAGGATCTACGAGCAGTACTTC.

The chain combines TRBV19 with TRBJ2-7, with a tentative D call TRBD2 (6 bases). Trimming removed 4 bases from V and 5 bases from J, with 18 bases in between. Germline V gives CDR1 LNHDA, CDR2 SQIVND (reference sequence). This CDR3 has 15 residues. The CDR3 here is CASSKGRLGGDEQYF. DNA for the CDR3: TGTGCCAGTAGTAAGGGGAGGCTCGGAGGCGACGAGCAGTACTTC.

There are a few counts of this clone. V and J are TRBV27 and TRBJ2-7, with TRBD1 matching over 8 bases. There are 16 residues in the CDR3. CDR1 is MNHEY and CDR2 is SMNVEV in the germline V gene (reference sequence). V lost 5 bases and J lost 0; bases outside the gene matches: 9. CDR3 sequence: CASSPKTGVSSYEQYF. The CDR3 DNA reads as TGTGCCAGCAGTCCGAAGACAGGGGTGAGCTCCTACGAGCAGTACTTC.

This chain links TRBV4-2 with TRBJ1-4; TRBD1 is a possible D gene (6 bases). The CDR3 runs to 16 residues. CDR1 and CDR2 from the germline V gene are LGHNA and YNFKEQ. V was shortened by 1 base and J by 5 bases, with 14 bases between the two germline ends. The CDR3 here is CASSQGHREGNEKLFF. The CDR3 bases are TGTGCCAGCAGCCAAGGGCACAGGGAGGGAAATGAAAAACTGTTTTTT.

The chain joins TRBV7-9 to TRBJ2-3; TRBD2 might be the D (6 bases). The germline V and J ends were trimmed by 3 bases and 0 bases, with 10 bases remaining between them. The CDR3 is 15 amino acids. The germline V gene encodes CDR1 SEHNR and CDR2 FQNEAQ (reference sequence). The CDR3 DNA is TGTGCCAGCAGCTTTGGGGACTCTAGCACAGATACGCAGTATTTT. Protein: CASSFGDSSTDTQYF.

The V call is TRBV28, the J call TRBJ1-2; possibly TRBD1 for D (6 bases). The V and J ends lost 6 bases and 4 bases respectively, with 15 bases between them. Germline V lookup: CDR1 MDHEN, CDR2 SYDVKM. The CDR3 consists of 14 residues. CDR3 nucleotides: TGTGCCAGCAGCCCAGGACAGTCTCTCTATGGCTACACCTTC. Translating gives CASSPGQSLYGYTF.